These 24 T cell receptor beta chains came from one sample sequenced in a study of cytomegalovirus exposure and HLA in healthy donors. Primers: 60 Vbeta forward and 13 Jbeta reverse. Produced via immunoSEQ multiplex PCR; TCRdb's table is partial and in-frame only. The sample consists of about 200,000 clones, roughly 87% of them appearing once. The sample taken for sequencing was PBMCs. Every receptor here comes from a boy aged 2-15 years in good health and CMV-seronegative.

The rearrangement joins TRBV9 to TRBJ2-1, with D maybe TRBD2 (6 bases). This CDR3 has 19 residues. V lost 1 base, J lost 0 bases, and 20 bases lay in between. Germline CDR1 and CDR2: SGDLS and YYNGEE. For the CDR3, the DNA is TGTGCCAGCAGCGTAAAGTCTACCCGGGACTCCAGCTCCTACAATGAGCAGTTCTTC. Translation: CASSVKSTRDSSSYNEQFF.

The V call is TRBV5-1, the J call TRBJ2-7; 12 bases map to TRBD1. Germline lookup yields CDR1 SGHRS and CDR2 YFSETQ. The CDR3 consists of 18 residues. V trimming: 1 base; J trimming: 0 bases; junction bases outside the gene matches: 8. In nucleotides, the CDR3 is TGCGCCAGCAGCTTGACCGGGACAGGGGGCTACAGCTCCTACGAGCAGTACTTC. It translates to CASSLTGTGGYSSYEQYF.

This clone showed up just a few times. The J gene is TRBJ2-7, the V gene TRBV6-1, with D unclear. This CDR3 region has 14 residues. The V gene's germline CDR1 is MNHNS and CDR2 SASEGT. The V end was cut by 1 base, the J end by 5 bases, with 12 bases between. The CDR3 coding sequence is TGTGCCAGCAGTGAAGGTGGGCCCGAGCACGAGCAGTACTTC. Protein: CASSEGGPEHEQYF.

The V gene is TRBV6-1, the J gene TRBJ2-3; TRBD2 matches 7 bases. J lost 4 bases, V lost 2 bases, and 6 bases had no gene match. The length of the CDR3 is 15 residues. Germline assignment: CDR1 MNHNS and CDR2 SASEGT. The DNA of the CDR3 is TGTGCCAGCAGTGAATTCGGAGGACTAGCAGATACGCAGTATTTT. Its translation: CASSEFGGLADTQYF.

The chain is built from TRBV5-1 and TRBJ2-6; weak D call: TRBD1 (5 bases). The ends were cut back, 1 base at V and 1 base at J, with 9 bases in the middle. The CDR3 covers 16 residues. CDR1 and CDR2 (germline): SGHRS, YFSETQ. CDR3 coding DNA: TGCGCCAGCAGCTTGAGGGGCGCGTCTGGGGCCAACGTCCTGACTTTC. Encoded protein: CASSLRGASGANVLTF.

Notes on this clone: In the same sample, other DNA sequences code for this CDR3. V usage is TRBV7-9 and J usage is TRBJ1-1; TRBD1 matches 8 bases. The length of the CDR3 is 13 residues. Germline CDR1 and CDR2: SEHNR and FQNEAQ (reference sequence). V dropped 2 bases and J dropped 5; count of bases not matched to a gene: 1. The CDR3 sequence: CASSLTGGTEAFF. The CDR3 DNA follows: TGTGCCAGCAGCTTAACAGGGGGGACTGAAGCTTTCTTT.

The V call is TRBV19, the J call TRBJ1-5, with D tentatively TRBD1 (6 bases). Germline lookup yields CDR1 LNHDA and CDR2 SQIVND (reference sequence). Trimming took 5 bases from V and 5 from J, leaving 7 bases between them. CDR3 length: 12 residues. CDR3 bases: TGTGCCAGTAGTTACAGGGATCAGCCCCAGCATTTT. This codes for CASSYRDQPQHF.

This chain connects TRBV27 to TRBJ2-7; 11 bases fit TRBD1. The trim removed 5 bases at V and 5 bases at J, leaving 8 bases unmatched. This CDR3 is built from 15 residues. The germline gives CDR1 MNHEY, CDR2 SMNVEV (reference sequence). CDR3 DNA sequence: TGTGCCAGCAGTACCAAACCGGGACAGGGGGACGAGCAGTACTTC. Amino acids: CASSTKPGQGDEQYF.

The chain employs TRBV6-6 and TRBJ2-7; tentative D call: TRBD2 (5 bases). Germline V CDR1 and CDR2: MNHNY, SVGAGI (reference sequence). V lost 8 bases to trimming and J lost 3 bases, with 23 bases between them. The CDR3 spans 16 residues. The CDR3 sequence is CASSSRATGIRYEQYF. The CDR3 DNA reads TGTGCCAGCTCTTCGCGGGCGACCGGTATTCGCTACGAGCAGTACTTC.

The table lists this clone with a few counts. V usage is TRBV5-1 and J usage is TRBJ2-2; D gene unclear. Germline V gene sequence: CDR1 SGHRS, CDR2 YFSETQ. The CDR3 has 13 residues. V lost 1 base, J lost 6 bases, and 7 bases lay in between. CDR3 sequence: CASSLSRSGELFF. The CDR3 DNA sequence: TGCGCCAGCAGCTTGAGCAGGTCCGGGGAGCTGTTTTTT.

This rearrangement joins TRBV6-5 to TRBJ1-1, with D possibly TRBD1 on 6 matching bases. The germline V gene encodes CDR1 MNHEY and CDR2 SVGAGI. This CDR3 has 12 residues. Trimming took 11 bases from V and 7 from J, leaving 17 bases between them. CDR3 residues: CAAGAGAIEAFF. For the CDR3, the DNA is TGTGCCGCCGGAGCGGGGGCGATTGAAGCTTTCTTT.

The rearrangement uses TRBV28 and TRBJ1-6; TRBD1 is a possible D gene (6 bases). CDR1 MDHEN and CDR2 SYDVKM come from the germline V gene. This CDR3 contains 16 residues. The V end was cut by 6 bases, the J end by 0 bases, with 12 bases between. CDR3 in DNA: TGTGCCAGCAGATCCGGGACAAGCTCCTATAATTCACCCCTCCACTTT. Encoded protein: CASRSGTSSYNSPLHF. Full variable domain (missing parts from reference TRBV28 and TRBJ1-6): DVKVTQSSRYLVKRTGEKVFLECVQDMDHENMFWYRQDPGLGLRLIYFSYDVKMKEKGDIPEGYSVSREKKERFSLILESASTNQTSMYLCASRSGTSSYNSPLHFGNGTRLTVT.

The chain's CDR3 is CASSLAGGFSGANVLTF. CDR3 bases: TGTGCCAGCTCACTAGCGGGAGGCTTCTCTGGGGCCAACGTCCTGACTTTC. The chain links TRBV18 to TRBJ2-6, with 10 bases that match TRBD2. Per the germline V gene, CDR1 is KGHSH and CDR2 is LQKENI. V was clipped by 4 bases and J by 0 bases; unmatched bases: 3. This CDR3 contains 17 residues.

This rearrangement joins TRBV28 to TRBJ2-4; D may be TRBD1 (5 bases). CDR1 is MDHEN, CDR2 SYDVKM, per germline. The CDR3 runs to 15 residues. V was clipped by 7 bases and J by 0 bases, with 13 bases between them. The chain's CDR3 is CASNTGRGAKNIQYF. In DNA form, the CDR3 reads TGTGCCAGCAACACCGGAAGGGGAGCCAAAAACATTCAGTACTTC.

This chain uses TRBV19 with TRBJ1-2; no clear D gene. Trimming pared 11 bases from V and 7 bases from J, leaving 29 bases between. In germline, CDR1 is LNHDA, CDR2 SQIVND (reference sequence). CDR3 length: 16 amino acids. CDR3 sequence (DNA): TGTGCCGCCAGTAGTATACGGGATAAGTTTTTGGGTGGCTACACCTTC. The encoded protein is CAASSIRDKFLGGYTF. Full variable domain (remainder filled in from reference TRBV19 and TRBJ1-2): DGGITQSPKYLFRKEGQNVTLSCEQNLNHDAMYWYRQDPGQGLRLIYYSQIVNDFQKGDIAEGYSVSREKKESFPLTVTSAQKNPTAFYLCAASSIRDKFLGGYTFGSGTRLTVV.

This sequence joins TRBV27 and TRBJ1-1; D gene uncertain. Per germline, CDR1 MNHEY and CDR2 SMNVEV (reference sequence). The ends were cut back, 5 bases at V and 8 bases at J, with 9 bases in the middle. The CDR3 is made up of 11 amino acids. CDR3 in amino acids: CASSRGREAFF. The CDR3 bases are TGTGCCAGCAGTCGGGGAAGGGAAGCTTTCTTT.

Concerning this clone: Its ends do not fully match the called genes, so a read error is possible. Other nucleotide sequences in the sample specify the same CDR3. The chain links TRBV28 to TRBJ1-1; 10 positions match TRBD1. CDR3 length: 15 amino acids. In germline, CDR1 is MDHEN, CDR2 SYDVKM. CDR3 DNA sequence: TGTGCCAGCAGTTTAGGACAGGGGGGAAGGACTGAGGCTTTCTTT. This codes for CASSLGQGGRTEAFF.

The CDR3 sequence: CASSEWPYGYTF. The CDR3 region has the DNA TGTGCCAGCAGTGAATGGCCTTATGGCTACACCTTC. This chain uses TRBV6-1 with TRBJ1-2; no reliable D call. The CDR3 extends over 12 amino acids. Germline values: CDR1 MNHNS, CDR2 SASEGT. V dropped 2 bases and J dropped 5 bases, with 6 bases sitting between them.

V is TRBV2 and J is TRBJ2-1; 11 bases match TRBD2. The CDR3 has 19 residues. The V gene's germline CDR1 is SNHLY and CDR2 FYNNEI. The V segment lost 4 bases and the J segment 4 bases; nucleotides outside the gene matches: 15. The CDR3 DNA follows: TGTGCCAGCAGTGTTGGGGGCACGGTGACTAGCGGGGTGTACAATGAGCAGTTCTTC. Translated, it gives CASSVGGTVTSGVYNEQFF.

The chain uses TRBV5-4 and TRBJ2-1; 14 bases align to TRBD2. The V segment lost 4 bases and the J segment 6 bases; nucleotides outside the gene matches: 3. Germline CDR1 SGHNT, CDR2 YYREEE (reference sequence). The CDR3 has 15 residues. CDR3 residues: CASSRTSGRSNEQFF. The CDR3 DNA reads as TGTGCCAGCAGCCGGACTAGCGGGAGGAGCAATGAGCAGTTCTTC.

V usage is TRBV5-1 and J usage is TRBJ1-1, with TRBD1 identical over 8 bases. J was trimmed by 7 bases and V by 4 bases; bases with no gene match: 9. Per germline, CDR1 SGHRS and CDR2 YFSETQ. This CDR3 contains 14 residues. CDR3 nucleotide sequence: TGCGCCAGCAGCAACCGGACAGGGCTGCTTGAAGCTTTCTTT. Protein sequence: CASSNRTGLLEAFF.

This chain joins TRBV6-5 and TRBJ1-6; 8 positions match TRBD1. This CDR3 has 15 residues. The J segment lost 7 bases and the V segment lost 1 base, leaving 3 bases of the junction unmatched. CDR1 and CDR2 (germline): MNHEY, SVGAGI. The CDR3 DNA reads as TGTGCCAGCAGTTACTATCAGGGGGCAAATTCACCCCTCCACTTT. Translating gives CASSYYQGANSPLHF.

This chain links TRBV2 with TRBJ1-6; 8 nucleotides agree with TRBD1. Trimming at V came to 6 bases and at J to 0 bases, leaving 7 bases not matched to a gene. The CDR3 is 17 amino acids. Germline V lookup: CDR1 SNHLY, CDR2 FYNNEI. The chain's CDR3 is CASRSIRGRSYNSPLHF. Here the CDR3 DNA reads TGTGCCAGCAGGTCGATCAGGGGGCGCTCCTATAATTCACCCCTCCACTTT.

Details on this clone: The same CDR3 also results from other DNA sequences found in this sample. This chain connects TRBV27 to TRBJ1-3; no clear D. The length of the CDR3 is 13 residues. V dropped 4 bases and J dropped 3 bases, with 7 bases sitting between them. Germline V gives CDR1 MNHEY, CDR2 SMNVEV (reference sequence). In DNA, the CDR3 is TGTGCCAGCAGTTCAACGGGTGGAAACACCATATATTTT. Its translation is CASSSTGGNTIYF.